The sequence of this TCR beta chain was determined in a study of cytotoxic CD8 clonotypes in ibrutinib-treated CLL. Study observations and caveats: Clonality went up at the time of ibrutinib response, stayed stable in sustained remission, and later dropped back toward its baseline level at progression.

With regard to this clone: Its target is not known.

TCRdb's copy holds only in-frame clones and misses some; the assay was immunoSEQ multiplex PCR. The sample holds about 140,000 clones, 60% to 80% seen once. This CDR3 region has 16 residues. V lost 6 bases, J lost 0 bases, and 4 bases stayed unmatched. Germline lookup yields CDR1 ENHRY and CDR2 SYGVKD. The receptor was derived from a human donor with chronic lymphocytic leukemia. The rearrangement uses TRBV10-3 and TRBJ1-3; 11 positions match TRBD1. Sequences were derived from PBMCs, sampled after 12 months of ibrutinib treatment. This CDR3 is CAISRTGGDSGNTIYF. The DNA of the CDR3 is TGTGCCATCAGCCGGACAGGGGGCGACTCTGGAAACACCATATATTTT.